Described below is a single T cell receptor (beta chain) sequence and its context. In its sample, this clonotype was seen many times. Its antigen is still unknown. No base quality values were provided; no much bigger clone lies one nucleotide off. This record comes from a study of identical twins (dated by TCRdb to 2016 to 2018). Context from the whole study: To test whether fetal clonotypes persist, the study used deep sequencing on TCR alpha and beta repertoires from monozygotic twins, unrelated adults of various ages, and cord blood. To rule out contamination, the twin experiments were replicated at different times with different library preparation protocols.

The receptor library was made with 5' RACE. The sequencer was an Illumina HiSeq 2000. Template switching added a universal primer binding site, and the final cDNA carried a unique molecular identifier that allowed TCR cDNA molecules to be counted accurately. First-strand cDNA for TCR alpha and beta chains was synthesized from specific primers in the conserved constant-segment region. To control for contamination, every cDNA library carried two barcodes: a SMART-Mk sample barcode plus Illumina barcodes. TruSeq adapter sequences, together with Illumina sample barcodes, were added in two successive PCR steps. The TCR alpha and beta cDNA libraries were sequenced on the Illumina HiSeq platform using custom primers. The authors' analysis ran thus. MiGEC processed the raw reads to extract unique molecular identifiers, while MiXCR was used to determine the CDR3 positions. Recombination models were inferred per individual with the repgenHMM and IGoR tools using an EM algorithm. Shared clonotypes were analyzed with the tcR package in R, and sharing was normalized by the product of cloneset sizes. To study raw recombination without the effects of thymic and clonal selection, out-of-frame nonproductive sequences were analyzed. TCRdb reanalyzed the raw reads on its own, using fastp at Q25 for trimming and MiXCR for clone calling, and kept in-frame beta chains. All rows with the same CDR3 protein become a single entry with the most common DNA and genes. Here the V and J calls rest on TCRdb's processing, not on the authors' analysis. For this sample there are roughly 470,000 distinct CDR3 sequences; about 13% appear just once. The ten largest clonotypes hold about 0.94% of the sample.

Every donor in the study was a healthy Caucasian. The twin cohort consisted of three pairs of female monozygotic twins, all aged roughly 18 to 29 years. Positive isolation kits from Invitrogen were used to isolate CD4+ and CD8+ T cell populations. Reading from cysteine to phenylalanine, the CDR3 counts 18 amino acids. Only the CDR3 portion is preserved as DNA: 54 bases, with reading frame beginning at the first base. V loses 0 bases of germline sequence and J loses 8 bases, and the interval between the two ends is 20 bases. For CDR1 and CDR2, the germline V gene (reference sequence) lists LNHNV and YYDKDF. The research as a whole found: Excess twin sharing in beta out-of-frame sequences was weaker because fewer shared sequences lowered the signal-to-noise ratio. Compared with coincidental sharing between unrelated individuals, out-of-frame TCR alpha sequences shared between twins had an excess of sequences with low generation probability. Abundant cord blood beta clonotypes carried fewer insertions; young adult naive repertoires showed a weaker similar trend, while memory repertoires showed none. Zero-insertion analyses could be partly confounded by invariant T cells such as MAIT and iNKT, although diverse VJ usage argued against such confounding for most clonotypes. In monozygotic twins, recombination models systematically underestimated out-of-frame TCR alpha sharing, but the models matched the sharing seen between unrelated individuals. Because the same donors could not be followed over many years, the conclusions relied on cross-sectional statistical analysis.

This sample was also put to use in a study of yellow fever vaccine responses in identical twins. As the second publication notes: The T cell response to vaccination in identical twins was reported by the authors to appear partly convergent and partly personalized. In the study, vaccine-responding T cell clones were precisely tracked in identical twins.

The receptor comes from a woman in her late teens or twenties in good health. The chain is encoded by TRBV15 joined to TRBJ1-6, with a weak D call of TRBD1 (5 bases match). Sequencing was performed on CD4+ T cells sorted from blood. The CDR3 corresponds to CATSRDIWHRTKDSPLHF. In nucleotides, the sequence is TGTGCCACCAGCAGAGACATCTGGCACAGGACAAAAGATTCACCCCTCCACTTT.